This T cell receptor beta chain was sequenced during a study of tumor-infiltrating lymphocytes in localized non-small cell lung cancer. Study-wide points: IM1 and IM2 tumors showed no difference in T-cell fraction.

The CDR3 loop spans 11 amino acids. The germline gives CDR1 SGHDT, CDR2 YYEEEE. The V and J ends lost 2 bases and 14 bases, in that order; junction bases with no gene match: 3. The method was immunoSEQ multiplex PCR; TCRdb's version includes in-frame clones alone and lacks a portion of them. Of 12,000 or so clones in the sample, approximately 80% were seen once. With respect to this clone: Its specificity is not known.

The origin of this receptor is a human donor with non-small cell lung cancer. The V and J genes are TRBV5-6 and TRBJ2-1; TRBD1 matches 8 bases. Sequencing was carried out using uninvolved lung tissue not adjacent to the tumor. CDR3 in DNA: TGTGCCAGCAGCTTTGGGACAGGCAAGTTCTTC. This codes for CASSFGTGKFF.